This is a list of T cell receptor beta chains from one sample in a study of siplizumab effects on memory and regulatory T cells. The protocol was immunoSEQ multiplex PCR, while the TCRdb copy is restricted to in-frame clones and leaves out a portion. This table holds just over 40,000 clones, roughly nine tenths found once. Material for sequencing was naive CD4+ T cells sorted from blood. Every receptor here comes from a human donor in good health. CDR3s include the opening cysteine and the closing phenylalanine or tryptophan. Each record gives: clone size, J gene, V gene, D gene, CDR3 DNA, CDR3 protein. The D gene is left open where the match is weak. Not all rows give a size; the values are once, few, many and, for expanded clones, a class.

>NA|TRBJ2-2|TRBV5-1|NA
TGCGCCAGCAGCTTGGCCCTGGACAACACCGGGGAGCTGTTTTTT
CASSLALDNTGELFF
>NA|TRBJ2-1|TRBV18|TRBD2
TGTGCCAGCTCACGCACCTCGACAGCGGGAGGTAATGAGCAGTTCTTC
CASSRTSTAGGNEQFF
>once|TRBJ2-4|TRBV2|NA
TGTGCCAGCAATGAGGGGGCCAAAAACATTCAGTACTTC
CASNEGAKNIQYF
>NA|TRBJ2-2|TRBV7-2|NA
TGTGCCAGCAGCTTAGTTGTCGGTTACACCGGGGAGCTGTTTTTT
CASSLVVGYTGELFF
>NA|TRBJ1-2|TRBV19|NA
TGTGCCAGTAGTCCCCGGGGAGCCAGCCTCTATGGCTACACCTTC
CASSPRGASLYGYTF
>NA|TRBJ2-7|TRBV2|NA
TGTGCCAGCAGCCGCCAGGTCCCAGGCGAGCAGTACTTC
CASSRQVPGEQYF
>NA|TRBJ1-5|TRBV4-1|TRBD1
TGCGCCAGCAGCCAAGTAGGGGGCCGCCAGCCCCAGCATTTT
CASSQVGGRQPQHF
>NA|TRBJ2-3|TRBV4-1|NA
TGCGCCAGCAGCGAAGGGTATAGCACAGATACGCAGTATTTT
CASSEGYSTDTQYF
>NA|TRBJ2-1|TRBV6-5|NA
TGTGCCAGCAGTTATCAGAGCTCCTACAATGAGCAGTTCTTC
CASSYQSSYNEQFF
>NA|TRBJ2-1|TRBV5-1|NA
TGCGCCAGCACCCGACAGAGCTCCTACAATGAGCAGTTCTTC
CASTRQSSYNEQFF
>NA|TRBJ1-6|TRBV5-1|NA
TGCGCCAGCAGCTTGGGAGAGACCTATAATTCACCCCTCCACTTT
CASSLGETYNSPLHF